What follows are 3 T cell receptor beta chains derived from one specimen sequenced in a study of OX40 agonist ivuxolimab in advanced cancers. TCRdb's table, derived via immunoSEQ multiplex PCR, lists solely in-frame clones and lacks some. The sample consists of about 53,000 clones, less than 90% of them appearing once. Here the sequenced sample was CD4+ or CD8+ T cells sorted from blood, taken in a trial of the OX40 agonist ivuxolimab. The receptors derive from an adult with an advanced solid tumor such as melanoma, head and neck, liver or kidney cancer.

The rearrangement uses TRBV5-1 and TRBJ2-1; TRBD1 matches 10 bases. Germline-derived CDR1 and CDR2 are SGHRS and YFSETQ. There are 15 residues in the CDR3. V lost 4 bases and J lost 2; bases outside the gene matches: 3. The CDR3 loop is CASSPGQGTYNEQFF. The CDR3 DNA reads as TGCGCCAGCAGCCCGGGACAGGGGACCTACAATGAGCAGTTCTTC.

This clone came up once. The rearrangement uses TRBV11-3 and TRBJ1-1, with 7 nucleotides matching TRBD1. CDR1 is SGHNT and CDR2 is YENEEA in the germline V gene. The CDR3 consists of 14 residues. V shed 5 bases, J shed 3 bases, and the junction held 6 bases outside the gene matches. The CDR3 coding sequence is TGTGCCAGCAGCATAAGACAGGGTGACACTGAAGCTTTCTTT. As protein: CASSIRQGDTEAFF.

The V gene is TRBV15, the J gene TRBJ1-2, with D unresolved. The ends were cut back, 0 bases at V and 1 base at J, with 9 bases in the middle. The CDR3 sequence is 15 residues long. The germline CDR1 and CDR2 sequences are LNHNV and YYDKDF (reference sequence). CDR3 in amino acids: CATSRDQQHNYGYTF. CDR3 in DNA: TGTGCCACCAGCAGAGATCAACAGCATAACTATGGCTACACCTTC.